What follows are 2 T cell receptor beta chains derived from one specimen sequenced in a study of blood T cell repertoires in COVID-19. TCRdb's copy holds only in-frame clones and misses some; the assay was immunoSEQ multiplex PCR. The table lists about 55,000 clones, around nine tenths of them singletons, with 8.5% in the top ten. The specimen sequenced was peripheral blood. The receptor source for this set is a man aged 55 to 70 with active COVID-19.

This sequence joins TRBV5-1 and TRBJ2-1, with TRBD1 matching 8 bases. CDR1 is SGHRS, CDR2 YFSETQ, per germline. Losses at the gene ends were 3 bases for V and 7 bases for J; bases not matched to a gene: 3. The CDR3 runs to 13 residues. CDR3 bases: TGCGCCAGCAGCTATGACAGGGGTAATGAGCAGTTCTTC. It specifies CASSYDRGNEQFF.

The chain joins TRBV7-2 to TRBJ2-1, with a possible D match to TRBD2 (6 bases). CDR1 and CDR2 from the germline V gene are SGHTA and FQGNSA. The CDR3 runs to 14 residues. Trimming took 2 bases from V and 6 from J, leaving 11 bases between them. The CDR3 spells CASSLTRLVNEQFF. As DNA, the CDR3 is TGTGCCAGCAGCTTAACGCGACTAGTCAATGAGCAGTTCTTC.